This T cell receptor (beta chain) was recovered during a study of cytomegalovirus exposure and HLA in healthy donors (dated 2017 in TCRdb). Notes on the research overall: An earlier analysis of approximately 550 of the donors reported 250 to 350 Gb of sequence data and 117 million unique TCR beta sequences from some 180 million T cells. Roughly 300 gigabases of sequencing data and around 88 million unique TCR sequences made up an early release that covered some 640 HLA-typed donors. Among the approximately 420 genotyped donors, 75% to 90% belonged to the genetic ancestry cluster associated with self-reported Caucasian donors. The study aimed to test whether cataloging public T cell receptors could reveal signatures of past pathogen exposure. The study used immunosequencing to profile the T cell repertoires of approximately 650 subjects and linked those repertoires to cytomegalovirus serostatus. In addition to the first cohort of 500 to 850 subjects, a separate validation cohort of over 90 different subjects was used. High-throughput TCR immunosequencing, statistical association of individual TCRs with disease status, and machine learning were combined to predict cytomegalovirus infection status. A later analysis re-analyzed previously published TCR beta repertoires from 660 or so donors and added high-resolution HLA genotyping to study TCR occurrence patterns. The later analysis used no new phenotypic data to find candidate immune exposures, relying instead on TCR beta sequences and their occurrence across donors. An earlier analysis of around 580 of the donors used high-throughput TCR beta sequencing to judge whether each TCR beta V gene segment behaved as functional or pseudogenic. Alongside the repertoire data, information on donor age, sex, ethnicity and CMV serostatus was compiled. In a later genetic analysis, genome-wide SNP genotypes for about three fifths of the roughly 670 donors were used, and that subset was treated as a discovery cohort. Every discovery cohort repertoire had been produced on one sequencing platform. Class I and class II HLA loci were covered by the typing at four-digit resolution. The number of typed donors differed by locus: about 620-640 for A, B, C, DRB1 and DQB1; some 540 for DQA1; 606 for DPA1; and some 430 for DPB1. About five DR-DQ haplotypes were handled as single units for association and clustering because linkage in the cohort was strong. Across approximately 400 genotyped donors of the cohort, an average of about 240,000 unique TCR beta nucleotide sequences per donor were sequenced, and approximately 17% of those sequences were non-productive. General findings and caveats noted by the study authors: The study listed 150 to 200 TCR beta chains as associated with cytomegalovirus. The sequencing pipeline was judged likely to have produced a cluster of highly shared sequence variants as a technical artifact. In a later analysis, HLA-associated TCR beta chains were found to be more clonally expanded and to have lower generation probabilities than equally common non-associated chains. Across donors, most TCR sequences were observed very rarely, whereas some public TCRs were present in many individuals. CMV serostatus was the only immune exposure information available for the cohort. An earlier analysis of several hundred of the donors showed that most TCR beta V segments appeared in productive rearrangements either about 87% or about 30% of the time, which broadly matched IMGT annotations. A later genetic analysis reported fewer N-insertions in productive TCRs among donors in an Asian-associated ancestry cluster than the roughly 700-donor mean. In both the original and validation cohorts, the classifier was reported to diagnose cytomegalovirus status with high specificity and sensitivity. The earlier analysis of approximately 590 of the donors excluded 15 to 20 rarely observed V segments, including chromosome 9 orphons, because counts were too low. Several of the top co-occurrence clusters appeared to be linked to parvovirus B19, influenza, CMV and Epstein-Barr virus, according to a later analysis. A further reported finding was that TCR beta sequences accurately predicted the HLA-A and HLA-B alleles for most subjects in the first cohort. In this cohort, only TCR beta chains were sequenced, and detectable features were limited by the absence of alpha or paired-chain data. Because HLA typing was unavailable for some donors at each locus, only the typed subset was used in association tests. A later analysis found that most CMV-associated TCR beta chains appeared HLA-restricted, with HLA associations seemingly driven largely by CMV exposure. In a later analysis, TCR association rates were found to vary across HLA loci, with the most associated TCRs seen for DRB1 alleles and the fewest for HLA-C alleles. At a false discovery rate of 0.05, a later analysis linked 16,951 TCR beta sequences to specific HLA alleles. A few of the identified cytomegalovirus-associated TCR beta chains were confirmed in vitro to be specific for cytomegalovirus antigens. An association between a missense DCLRE1C variant and V-gene and J-gene trimming of TCR beta chains was found in a later genetic analysis and replicated in an independent cohort. Some IMGT-functional V segments, including TRBV6-2 and TRBV6-3, could not be distinguished by the 87-base-pair reads and were therefore excluded. Roughly uniform sequencing depth across donors was assumed in presence/absence analyses, although this assumption may not hold. The authors suggested that the approach could potentially be extended to other disease states and immunological phenotypes. Linkage disequilibrium might explain the correlated functional status among segregating V segments, but an unknown experimental factor could not be ruled out. Assigning TCR associations to individual alleles was difficult when HLA alleles, especially DR and DQ, strongly co-occurred.

For CDR1 and CDR2, the germline V gene (reference sequence) lists MNHEY and SMNVEV. The CDR3 contains 14 residues, cysteine and phenylalanine counted. Only the CDR3 DNA is retained, 42 bases long and in frame from the first base. Trimming accounts for 6 bases at V and 1 base at J, while the number of junction bases matched to no gene is 5. Notes on this clone: Which antigen it targets is not known. The input lacks base qualities; no much larger clone sits a single base away.

The library was built by means of the immunoSEQ multiplex PCR assay. For the multiplex PCR, a mixture combining 60 forward primers for TCR Vbeta segments and 13 reverse primers for TCR Jbeta segments was used. The CDR3 region of rearranged TCR beta genes was amplified from genomic DNA with a multiplex PCR assay. The Illumina HiSeq System was used to sequence the amplified TCR beta libraries as 87-base-pair reads. On the authors' methods: A later analysis counted about 80 million unique TCR beta chains across the 690 or so repertoires, and some 11 million of these chains were shared by at least two donors. To remove PCR and sequencing errors, raw reads were error-corrected and collapsed into unique sequences using a nearest-neighbor algorithm that merged closely related sequences. To assign V, D and J gene segments, CDR3 sequences were aligned to IMGT reference sequences. For a sequence to be retained, at least a six-nucleotide match to both a V gene segment and a J gene segment was required. Rearrangements were classified as productive when the CDR3 lacked stop codons and remained in frame with V and J, and all other rearrangements were classified as non-productive. CDR3 was defined according to IMGT convention as the region running from the second conserved V-encoded cysteine to the conserved J-encoded phenylalanine. Sequences without an unambiguous match to a single V gene segment were excluded from the earlier analysis of about 640 of the donors. An earlier analysis of fewer than 650 of the donors classified V segments as functional when productive rearrangements were above 56.7% and as segregating when the standard deviation between donors was above 5%. To diagnose cytomegalovirus status from the catalog of TCR beta chain sequences, a statistical classification framework was built. A later analysis assigned V and J genes by comparing TCR nucleotide sequences with IMGT/GENE-DB human TR gene sequences. A later analysis assigned CDR3 sequences and most-parsimonious VDJ recombination scenarios with the TCRdist pipeline. In a later analysis, every TCR beta chain was defined by the combination of its CDR3 amino acid sequence and its V-gene family, and reads without a unique V-gene family were dropped. A later analysis removed 592 highly shared, low-generation-probability nucleotide sequences to deal with suspected cross-contamination and a sequencing artifact. A later analysis calculated a clonal expansion index for each public chain from normalized within-repertoire ranks of inferred template counts. Generation probabilities in a later analysis came from a VDJ recombination model fitted to out-of-frame rearrangements, and those results were checked against IGoR. Hypergeometric tests were used in a later analysis to score TCR-TCR, TCR-HLA and TCR-CMV co-occurrence, with a repertoire-size bias correction applied to the TCR pairs. In a later analysis, false discovery rates were estimated by permuting HLA or CMV assignments 20 times. A later analysis grouped co-occurring TCRs with DBSCAN, adding TCRdist sequence similarity when clustering within HLA-allele-positive subsets. Repertoires with fewer than 30,000 or more than 120,000 public chains were left out of co-occurrence clustering, as were four to six repertoires with anomalous nucleotide sharing. The table comes from immuneACCESS by way of TCRdb, which keeps in-frame sequences with V and J called. Part of the clones is missing from these tables; in studies checked, under half for an unresolved V gene and the rest for unknown reasons. V and J calls and clone size are given by that table; D and trimming were obtained from the DNA. The sample data list some 170,000 clones, and around three quarters of these were observed just once. 1.5% to 2% of the sample is in the top ten clones.

The cohort was made up of around 720 healthy bone marrow donors. All cohort members were sampled while nominally healthy, although unrecorded immune exposures were likely present. The donor tested CMV seronegative and was one of the 352 seronegative cohort members. A peripheral blood sample was collected from each donor, and TCR beta sequencing was performed on peripheral blood mononuclear cells. The Qiagen DNeasy Blood Extraction Kit was used to extract genomic DNA from the blood cell samples. The receptor's source is a woman in her 30s in good health and CMV-seronegative. Specimen: PBMCs. The chain employs TRBV27 and TRBJ1-2, with TRBD1 matching 7 junction bases. Here is the DNA: TGTGCCAGCAGAAGACAGGGAGGTAACTATGGCTACACCTTC. Translated, it reads CASRRQGGNYGYTF.